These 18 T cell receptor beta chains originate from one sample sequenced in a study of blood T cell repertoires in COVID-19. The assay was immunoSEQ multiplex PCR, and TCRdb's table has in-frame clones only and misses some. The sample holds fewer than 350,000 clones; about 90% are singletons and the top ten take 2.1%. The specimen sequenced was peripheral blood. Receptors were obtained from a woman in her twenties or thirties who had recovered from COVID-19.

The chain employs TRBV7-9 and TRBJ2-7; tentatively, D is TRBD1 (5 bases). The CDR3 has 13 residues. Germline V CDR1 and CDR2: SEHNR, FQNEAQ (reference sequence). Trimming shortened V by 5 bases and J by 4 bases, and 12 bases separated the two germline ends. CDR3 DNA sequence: TGTGCCAGCAGCCTGGGGCGTTTATACGAGCAGTACTTC. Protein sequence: CASSLGRLYEQYF.

The CDR3 spells CASRPGQFYEQYF. CDR3 DNA: TGCGCCAGCAGACCGGGACAGTTTTACGAGCAGTACTTC. This chain connects TRBV5-1 to TRBJ2-7, with TRBD1 matching over 7 bases. CDR1 is SGHRS, CDR2 YFSETQ, per germline. V gave up 5 bases and J gave up 4 bases; unmatched junction bases: 6. This CDR3 spans 13 amino acids. The whole variable domain, filled in from reference TRBV5-1 and TRBJ2-7, reads KAGVTQTPRYLIKTRGQQVTLSCSPISGHRSVSWYQQTPGQGLQFLFEYFSETQRNKGNFPGRFSGRQFSNSRSEMNVSTLELGDSALYLCASRPGQFYEQYFGPGTRLTVT.

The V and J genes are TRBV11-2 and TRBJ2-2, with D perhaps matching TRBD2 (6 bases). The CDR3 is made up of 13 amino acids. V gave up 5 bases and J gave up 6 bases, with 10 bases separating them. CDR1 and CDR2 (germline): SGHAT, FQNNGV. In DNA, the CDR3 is TGTGCCAGCAGCGAAACTAGCCCCGGGGAGCTGTTTTTT. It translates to CASSETSPGELFF.

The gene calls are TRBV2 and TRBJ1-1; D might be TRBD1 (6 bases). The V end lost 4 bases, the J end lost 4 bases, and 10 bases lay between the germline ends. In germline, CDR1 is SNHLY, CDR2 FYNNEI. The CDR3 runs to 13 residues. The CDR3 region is CASSASGVTEAFF. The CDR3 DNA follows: TGTGCCAGCAGTGCTTCAGGGGTCACTGAAGCTTTCTTT. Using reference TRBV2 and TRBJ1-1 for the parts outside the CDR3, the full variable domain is EPEVTQTPSHQVTQMGQEVILRCVPISNHLYFYWYRQILGQKVEFLVSFYNNEISEKSEIFDDQFSVERPDGSNFTLKIRSTKLEDSAMYFCASSASGVTEAFFGQGTRLTVV.

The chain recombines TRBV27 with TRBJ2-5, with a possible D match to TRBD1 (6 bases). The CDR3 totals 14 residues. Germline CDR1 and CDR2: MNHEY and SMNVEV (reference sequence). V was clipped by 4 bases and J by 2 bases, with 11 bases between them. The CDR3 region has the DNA TGTGCCAGCAGTTCCTTACAGGGTCAAGAGACCCAGTACTTC. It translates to CASSSLQGQETQYF.

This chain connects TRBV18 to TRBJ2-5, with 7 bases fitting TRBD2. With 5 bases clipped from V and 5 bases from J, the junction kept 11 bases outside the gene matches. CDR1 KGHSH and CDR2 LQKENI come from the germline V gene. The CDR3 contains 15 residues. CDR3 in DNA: TGTGCCAGCTCATGGGGGGGAGCGGGGATTGAGACCCAGTACTTC. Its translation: CASSWGGAGIETQYF. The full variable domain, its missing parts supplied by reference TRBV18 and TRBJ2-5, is NAGVMQNPRHLVRRRGQEARLRCSPMKGHSHVYWYRQLPEEGLKFMVYLQKENIIDESGMPKERFSAEFPKEGPSILRIQQVVRGDSAAYFCASSWGGAGIETQYFGPGTRLLVL.

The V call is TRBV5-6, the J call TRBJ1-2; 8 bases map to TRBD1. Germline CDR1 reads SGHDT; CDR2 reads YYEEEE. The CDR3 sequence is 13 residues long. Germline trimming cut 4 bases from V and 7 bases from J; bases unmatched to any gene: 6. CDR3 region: CASSRTGGGGYTF. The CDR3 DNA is TGTGCCAGCAGCCGAACAGGGGGAGGTGGCTACACCTTC.

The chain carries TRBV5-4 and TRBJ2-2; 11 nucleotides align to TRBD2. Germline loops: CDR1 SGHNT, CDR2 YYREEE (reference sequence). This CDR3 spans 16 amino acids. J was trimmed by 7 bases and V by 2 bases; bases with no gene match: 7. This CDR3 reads CASSLSSGGHDGELFF. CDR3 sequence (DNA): TGTGCCAGCAGCTTATCTAGCGGGGGGCATGACGGGGAGCTGTTTTTT. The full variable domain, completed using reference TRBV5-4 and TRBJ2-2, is ETGVTQSPTHLIKTRGQQVTLRCSSQSGHNTVSWYQQALGQGPQFIFQYYREEENGRGNFPPRFSGLQFPNYSSELNVNALELDDSALYLCASSLSSGGHDGELFFGEGSRLTVL.

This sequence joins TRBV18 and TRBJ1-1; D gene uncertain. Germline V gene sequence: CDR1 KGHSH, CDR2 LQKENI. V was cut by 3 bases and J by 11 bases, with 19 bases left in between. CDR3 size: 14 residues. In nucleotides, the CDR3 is TGTGCCAGCTCACCGAGTGGCGTCCGTAGCGCGGCTTTCTTT. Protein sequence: CASSPSGVRSAAFF.

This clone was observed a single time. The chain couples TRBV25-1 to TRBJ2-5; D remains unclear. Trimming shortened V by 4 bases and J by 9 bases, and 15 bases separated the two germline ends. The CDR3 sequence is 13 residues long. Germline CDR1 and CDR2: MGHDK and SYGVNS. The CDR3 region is CASSAPRTAAQYF. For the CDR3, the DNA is TGTGCCAGCAGTGCACCCAGAACGGCGGCCCAGTACTTC.

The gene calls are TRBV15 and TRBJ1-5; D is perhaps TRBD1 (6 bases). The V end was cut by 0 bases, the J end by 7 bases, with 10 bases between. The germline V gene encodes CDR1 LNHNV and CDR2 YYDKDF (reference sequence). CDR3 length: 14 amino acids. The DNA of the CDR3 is TGTGCCACCAGCAGAGACAGGGGCTACCAGCCCCAGCATTTT. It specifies CATSRDRGYQPQHF.

In DNA, the CDR3 is TGTGCCAGCAGTGGGGACAGCCTAAATGAAAAACTGTTTTTT. Protein sequence: CASSGDSLNEKLFF. This chain connects TRBV28 to TRBJ1-4; 7 bases fit TRBD1. The CDR3 has 14 residues. Trimming cost V 5 bases and J 5 bases; bases outside gene matches: 5. Germline V gene sequence: CDR1 MDHEN, CDR2 SYDVKM.

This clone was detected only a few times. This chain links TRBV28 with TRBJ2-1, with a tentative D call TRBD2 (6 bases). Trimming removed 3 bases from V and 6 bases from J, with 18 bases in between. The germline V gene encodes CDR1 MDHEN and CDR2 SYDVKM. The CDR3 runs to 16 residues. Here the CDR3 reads CASSFPSSAFVNEQFF. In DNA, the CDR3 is TGTGCCAGCAGTTTCCCCTCTAGCGCCTTTGTCAATGAGCAGTTCTTC.

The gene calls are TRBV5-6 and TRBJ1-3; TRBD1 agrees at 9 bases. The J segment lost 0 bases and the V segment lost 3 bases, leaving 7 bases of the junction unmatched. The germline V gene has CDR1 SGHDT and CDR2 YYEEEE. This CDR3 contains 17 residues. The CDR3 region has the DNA TGTGCCAGCAGCTACTGGACAGGGGCCGCCTCTGGAAACACCATATATTTT. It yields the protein CASSYWTGAASGNTIYF.

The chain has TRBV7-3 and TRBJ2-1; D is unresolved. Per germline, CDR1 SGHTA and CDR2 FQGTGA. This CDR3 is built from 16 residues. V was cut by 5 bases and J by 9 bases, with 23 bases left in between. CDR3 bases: TGTGCCAGCAGCCCTCGTTCGGCGGAAGGAAGGAGTGAGCAGTTCTTC. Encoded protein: CASSPRSAEGRSEQFF.

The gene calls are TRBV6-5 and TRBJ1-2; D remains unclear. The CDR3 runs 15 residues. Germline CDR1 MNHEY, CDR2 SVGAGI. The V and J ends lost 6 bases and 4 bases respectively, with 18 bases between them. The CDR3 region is CASSLWESGIYGYTF. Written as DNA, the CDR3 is TGTGCCAGCAGCCTTTGGGAGTCAGGAATCTATGGCTACACCTTC.

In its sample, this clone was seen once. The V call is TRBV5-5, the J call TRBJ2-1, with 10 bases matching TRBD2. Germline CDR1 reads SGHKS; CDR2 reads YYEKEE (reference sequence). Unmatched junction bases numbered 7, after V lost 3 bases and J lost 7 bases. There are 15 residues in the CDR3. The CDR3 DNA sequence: TGTGCCAGCAGCTCCCTAGCGGGAGCGGTGAATGAGCAGTTCTTC. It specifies CASSSLAGAVNEQFF.

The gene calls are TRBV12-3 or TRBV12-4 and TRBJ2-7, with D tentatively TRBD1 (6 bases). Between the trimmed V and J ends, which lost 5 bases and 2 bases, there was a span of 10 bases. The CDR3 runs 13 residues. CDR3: CASSPRTAYEQYF. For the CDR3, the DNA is TGTGCCAGCAGTCCCCGGACAGCCTACGAGCAGTACTTC.